This T cell receptor beta chain was sequenced during a study of cytomegalovirus exposure and HLA in healthy donors. Study background: Some 180 million T cells yielded fewer than 120 million unique TCR beta sequences in earlier analysis. General study findings and limits: TCR beta V- and J-gene trimming was later associated with a missense DCLRE1C variant. The study listed roughly 160 cytomegalovirus-associated TCR beta chains.

Primers for the PCR totalled 60 Vbeta and 13 Jbeta. Clones were sequenced by immunoSEQ multiplex PCR, and TCRdb holds only the in-frame ones, with some missing. Of 50,000 to 70,000 clones in the sample, 80% were seen once. Concerning this clone itself: Its target is not known.

Trimming cost V 4 bases and J 4 bases, with 10 bases left between them. CDR3 size: 12 residues. CDR1 is SQVTM, CDR2 ANQGSEA, per germline. The sequenced sample was PBMCs. The receptor was isolated from a middle-aged woman in good health and CMV-seronegative. The V and J genes are TRBV29-1 and TRBJ1-1; D ambiguous. The CDR3 here is CSVARVGTEAFF. In nucleotides, the CDR3 is TGCAGCGTTGCGCGGGTAGGCACTGAAGCTTTCTTT.